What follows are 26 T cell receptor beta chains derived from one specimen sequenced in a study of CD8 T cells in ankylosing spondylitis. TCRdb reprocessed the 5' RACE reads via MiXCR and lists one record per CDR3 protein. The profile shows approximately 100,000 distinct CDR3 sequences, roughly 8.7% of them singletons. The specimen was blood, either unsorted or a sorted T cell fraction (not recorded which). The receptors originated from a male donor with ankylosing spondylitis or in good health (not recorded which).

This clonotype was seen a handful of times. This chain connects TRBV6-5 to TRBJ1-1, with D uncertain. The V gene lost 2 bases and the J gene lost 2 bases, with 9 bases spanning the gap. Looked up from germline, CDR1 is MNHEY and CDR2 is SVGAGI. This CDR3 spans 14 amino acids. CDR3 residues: CASSYVATNTEAFF. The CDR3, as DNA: TGTGCCAGCAGTTACGTGGCCACCAACACTGAAGCTTTCTTT.

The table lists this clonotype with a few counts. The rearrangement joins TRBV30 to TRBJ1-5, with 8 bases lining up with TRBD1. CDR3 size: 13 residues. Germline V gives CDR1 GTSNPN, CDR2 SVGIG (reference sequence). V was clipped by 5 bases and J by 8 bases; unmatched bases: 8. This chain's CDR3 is CAWDTGGREPQHF. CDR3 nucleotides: TGTGCCTGGGACACAGGGGGGAGGGAGCCCCAGCATTTT.

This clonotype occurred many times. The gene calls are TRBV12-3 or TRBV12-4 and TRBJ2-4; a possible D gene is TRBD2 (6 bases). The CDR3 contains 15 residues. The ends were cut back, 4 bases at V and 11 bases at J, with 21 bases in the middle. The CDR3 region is CASSSTTTSPGVQYF. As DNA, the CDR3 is TGTGCCAGCAGTTCTACTACGACGTCGCCGGGGGTTCAGTACTTC.

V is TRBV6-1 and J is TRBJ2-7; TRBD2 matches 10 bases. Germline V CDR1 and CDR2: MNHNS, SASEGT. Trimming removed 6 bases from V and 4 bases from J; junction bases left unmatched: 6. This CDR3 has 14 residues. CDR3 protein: CASSNLAGDYEQYF. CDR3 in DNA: TGTGCCAGCAGCAACCTAGCGGGAGATTACGAGCAGTACTTC.

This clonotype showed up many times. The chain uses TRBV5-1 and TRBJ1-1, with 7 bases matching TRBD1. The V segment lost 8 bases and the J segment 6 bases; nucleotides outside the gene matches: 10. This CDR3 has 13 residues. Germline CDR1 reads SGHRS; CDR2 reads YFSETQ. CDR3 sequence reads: CASQTGVASEAFF. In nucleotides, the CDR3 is TGCGCCAGTCAAACAGGGGTCGCTTCTGAAGCTTTCTTT.

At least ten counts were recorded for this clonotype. Here the CDR3 reads CSVRKGGYEQYF. CDR3 DNA: TGCAGCGTACGGAAGGGTGGTTACGAGCAGTACTTC. The J gene is TRBJ2-7, the V gene TRBV29-1; D call uncertain. V was cut by 6 bases and J by 4 bases, with 13 bases left in between. Germline-derived CDR1 and CDR2 are SQVTM and ANQGSEA. This CDR3 is built from 12 residues.

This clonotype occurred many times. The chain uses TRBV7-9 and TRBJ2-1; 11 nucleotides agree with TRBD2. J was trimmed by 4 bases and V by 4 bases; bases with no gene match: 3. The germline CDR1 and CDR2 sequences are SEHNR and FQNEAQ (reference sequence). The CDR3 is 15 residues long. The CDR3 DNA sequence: TGTGCCAGCAGCTCGACTAGCGGGGAATACAATGAGCAGTTCTTC. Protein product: CASSSTSGEYNEQFF.

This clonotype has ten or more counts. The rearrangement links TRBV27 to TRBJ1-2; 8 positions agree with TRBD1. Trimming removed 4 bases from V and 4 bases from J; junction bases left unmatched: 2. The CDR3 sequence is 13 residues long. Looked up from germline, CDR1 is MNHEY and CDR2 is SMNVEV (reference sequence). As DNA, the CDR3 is TGTGCCAGCAGTTCCGACAGGGGCTATGGCTACACCTTC. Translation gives CASSSDRGYGYTF.

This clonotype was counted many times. The CDR3 DNA reads as TGCAGTGCTAGGAGGGGACAGGTCACTGAAGCTTTCTTT. Its protein is CSARRGQVTEAFF. The chain is built from TRBV20-1 and TRBJ1-1; 8 bases are shared with TRBD1. This CDR3 comprises 13 residues. V gave up 3 bases and J gave up 4 bases; unmatched junction bases: 4. The germline CDR1 and CDR2 sequences are DFQATT and SNEGSKA (reference sequence).

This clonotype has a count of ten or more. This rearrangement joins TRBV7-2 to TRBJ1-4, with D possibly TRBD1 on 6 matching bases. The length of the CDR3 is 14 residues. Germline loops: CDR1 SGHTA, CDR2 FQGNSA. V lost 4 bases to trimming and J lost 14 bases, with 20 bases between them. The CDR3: CASSSDATGRTLFF. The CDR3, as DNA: TGTGCCAGCAGCTCAGATGCTACAGGGCGCACGCTGTTTTTT.

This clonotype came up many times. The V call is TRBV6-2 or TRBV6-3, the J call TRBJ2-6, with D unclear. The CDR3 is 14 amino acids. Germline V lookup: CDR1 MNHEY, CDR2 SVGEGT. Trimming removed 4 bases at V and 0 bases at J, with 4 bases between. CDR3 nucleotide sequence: TGTGCCAGCAGTTTAGCCTCTGGGGCCAACGTCCTGACTTTC. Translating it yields CASSLASGANVLTF.

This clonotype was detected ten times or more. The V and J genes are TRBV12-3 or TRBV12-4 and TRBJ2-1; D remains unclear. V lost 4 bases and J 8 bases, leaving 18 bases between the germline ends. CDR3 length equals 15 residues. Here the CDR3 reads CASSSLWQVKDEQFF. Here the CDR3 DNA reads TGTGCCAGCAGTTCCCTATGGCAGGTGAAGGATGAGCAGTTCTTC.

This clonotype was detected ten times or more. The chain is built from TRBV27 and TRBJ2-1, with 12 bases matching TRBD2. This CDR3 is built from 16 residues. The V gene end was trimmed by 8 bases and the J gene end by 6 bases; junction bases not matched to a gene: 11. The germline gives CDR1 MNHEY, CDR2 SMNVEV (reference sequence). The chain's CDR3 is CASGRGRTSGVNEQFF. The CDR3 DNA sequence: TGTGCCAGCGGACGAGGAAGGACTAGCGGGGTCAATGAGCAGTTCTTC.

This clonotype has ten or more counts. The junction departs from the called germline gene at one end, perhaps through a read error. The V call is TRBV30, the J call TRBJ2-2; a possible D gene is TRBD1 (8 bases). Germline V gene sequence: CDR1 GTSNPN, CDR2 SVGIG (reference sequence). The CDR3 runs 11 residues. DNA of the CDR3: TGTGCCTGGAGCTCGGGAGGACAGGGAGTTTTT. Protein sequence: CAWSSGGQGVF. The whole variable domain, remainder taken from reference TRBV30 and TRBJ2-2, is SQTIHQWPATLVQPVGSPLSLECTVEGTSNPNLYWYRQAAGRGLQLLFYSVGIGQISSEVPQNLSASRPQDRQFILSSKKLLLSDSGFYLCAWSSGGQGVFGEGSRLTVL.

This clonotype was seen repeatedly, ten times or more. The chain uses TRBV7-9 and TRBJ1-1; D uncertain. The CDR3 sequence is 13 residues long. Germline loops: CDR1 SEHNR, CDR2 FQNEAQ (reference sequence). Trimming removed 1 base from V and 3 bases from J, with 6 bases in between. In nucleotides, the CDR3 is TGTGCCAGCAGCTTAGAAATTGACACTGAAGCTTTCTTT. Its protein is CASSLEIDTEAFF.

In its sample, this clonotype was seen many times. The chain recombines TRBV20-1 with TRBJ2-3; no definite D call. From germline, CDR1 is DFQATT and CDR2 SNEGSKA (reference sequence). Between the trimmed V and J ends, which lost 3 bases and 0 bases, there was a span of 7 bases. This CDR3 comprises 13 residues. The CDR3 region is CSASSPSTDTQYF. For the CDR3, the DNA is TGCAGTGCTAGCTCCCCTAGCACAGATACGCAGTATTTT.

The CDR3 spells CASSLTGGGCEQYF. The CDR3 nucleotides are TGTGCCAGCAGCCTGACTGGCGGTGGATGCGAGCAGTACTTC. This rearrangement joins TRBV7-2 to TRBJ2-7; D not resolved. CDR1 is SGHTA and CDR2 is FQGNSA in the germline V gene. V lost 5 bases and J 6 bases, leaving 17 bases between the germline ends. The CDR3 spans 14 residues.

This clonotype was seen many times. The CDR3 sequence is CASSTGLATLEQYF. DNA for the CDR3: TGTGCCAGCAGTACGGGACTAGCGACCCTCGAGCAGTACTTC. V is TRBV7-2 and J is TRBJ2-7, with TRBD2 identical over 10 bases. The V segment lost 6 bases and the J segment 6 bases; nucleotides outside the gene matches: 8. The CDR3 consists of 14 residues. Germline-derived CDR1 and CDR2 are SGHTA and FQGNSA.

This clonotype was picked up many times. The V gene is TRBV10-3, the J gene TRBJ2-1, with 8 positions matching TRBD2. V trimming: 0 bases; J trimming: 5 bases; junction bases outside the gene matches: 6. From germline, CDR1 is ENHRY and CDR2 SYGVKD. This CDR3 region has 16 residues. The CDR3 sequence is CAISESRLALNNEQFF. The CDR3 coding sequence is TGTGCCATCAGTGAGTCGAGACTAGCGTTAAACAATGAGCAGTTCTTC.

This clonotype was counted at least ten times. The CDR3 region has the DNA TGCAGTCCACTATCCTACAATGAGCAGTTCTTC. Residues: CSPLSYNEQFF. The V call is TRBV20-1, the J call TRBJ2-1, with unresolved D. The CDR3 sequence is 11 residues long. Germline CDR1 DFQATT, CDR2 SNEGSKA (reference sequence). Deletions cut 8 bases from V and 1 base from J, with 6 bases between.

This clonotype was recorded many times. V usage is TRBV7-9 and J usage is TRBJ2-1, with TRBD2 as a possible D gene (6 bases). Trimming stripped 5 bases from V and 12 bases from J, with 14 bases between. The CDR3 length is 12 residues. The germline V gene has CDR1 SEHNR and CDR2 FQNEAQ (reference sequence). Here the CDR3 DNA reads TGTGCCAGCAGCCGCGAAAGAGCGGGGCAGTTCTTC. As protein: CASSRERAGQFF. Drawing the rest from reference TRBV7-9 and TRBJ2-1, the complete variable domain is DTGVSQNPRHKITKRGQNVTFRCDPISEHNRLYWYRQTLGQGPEFLTYFQNEAQLEKSRLLSDRFSAERPKGSFSTLEIQRTEQGDSAMYLCASSRERAGQFFGPGTRLTVL.

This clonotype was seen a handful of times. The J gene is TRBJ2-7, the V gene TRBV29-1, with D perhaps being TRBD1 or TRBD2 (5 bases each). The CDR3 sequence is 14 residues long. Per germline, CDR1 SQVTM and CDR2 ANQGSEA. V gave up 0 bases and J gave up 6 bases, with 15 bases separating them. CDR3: CSVEEGTSAGEQYF. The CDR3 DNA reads TGCAGCGTTGAAGAGGGGACGTCCGCCGGCGAGCAGTACTTC.

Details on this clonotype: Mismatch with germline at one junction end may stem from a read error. The CDR3 coding sequence is TGCGCCAGCAGCCCGGGACAGGGATACTACGTGCAGTACTTC. It yields the protein CASSPGQGYYVQYF. The V call is TRBV5-1, the J call TRBJ2-7, with 9 nucleotides matching TRBD1. Germline V gene sequence: CDR1 SGHRS, CDR2 YFSETQ. The CDR3 loop spans 14 amino acids.

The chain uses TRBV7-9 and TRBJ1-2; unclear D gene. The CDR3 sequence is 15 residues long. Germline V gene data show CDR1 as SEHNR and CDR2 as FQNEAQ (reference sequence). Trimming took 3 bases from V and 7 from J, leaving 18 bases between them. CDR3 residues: CASSLVERQASGYTF. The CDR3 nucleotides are TGTGCCAGCAGCTTGGTGGAGAGGCAGGCAAGTGGCTACACCTTC. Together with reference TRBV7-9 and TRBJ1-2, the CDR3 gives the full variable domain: DTGVSQNPRHKITKRGQNVTFRCDPISEHNRLYWYRQTLGQGPEFLTYFQNEAQLEKSRLLSDRFSAERPKGSFSTLEIQRTEQGDSAMYLCASSLVERQASGYTFGSGTRLTVV.

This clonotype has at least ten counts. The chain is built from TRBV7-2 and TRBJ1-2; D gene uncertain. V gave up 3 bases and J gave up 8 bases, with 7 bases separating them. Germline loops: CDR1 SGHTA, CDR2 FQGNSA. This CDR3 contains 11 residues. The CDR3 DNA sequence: TGTGCCAGCAGCTTCATCTCGGGCTACACCTTC. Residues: CASSFISGYTF.

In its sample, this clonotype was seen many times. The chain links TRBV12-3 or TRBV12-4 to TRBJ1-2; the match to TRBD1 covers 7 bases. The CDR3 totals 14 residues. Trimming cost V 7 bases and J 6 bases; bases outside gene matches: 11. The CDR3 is CASTRRAGGHGYTF. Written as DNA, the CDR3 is TGTGCCAGCACCCGTCGGGCAGGGGGACATGGCTACACCTTC.